What follows are 5 T cell receptor beta chains derived from one specimen sequenced in a study of response to subunit inactivated influenza vaccine. TCRdb re-derived calls from the RT-PCR reads in MiXCR, one entry per CDR3 protein. The table lists 450,000 to 500,000 distinct CDR3 sequences, about a tenth of them singletons. This sample comprised PBMCs from blood, obtained about 6 weeks after vaccination. Every receptor here comes from a man aged 50-60 years who received an inactivated influenza vaccine.

V and J are TRBV11-2 and TRBJ2-1; 7 nucleotides align to TRBD1. Germline trimming cut 2 bases from V and 2 bases from J; bases unmatched to any gene: 6. CDR1 is SGHAT, CDR2 FQNNGV, per germline. The CDR3 has 16 residues. The CDR3 nucleotides are TGTGCCAGCAGCTTACTGACAGGGCTTGCCTACAATGAGCAGTTCTTC. Protein: CASSLLTGLAYNEQFF.

This clonotype was counted only a few times. The chain carries TRBV6-5 and TRBJ1-1; D unresolved. The CDR3 runs 12 residues. The germline CDR1 and CDR2 sequences are MNHEY and SVGAGI. Trimming cost V 6 bases and J 4 bases, with 9 bases left between them. This CDR3 is CASRRRSTEAFF. The DNA of the CDR3 is TGTGCCAGCAGGCGTAGGAGCACTGAAGCTTTCTTT.

This clonotype was seen a few times. This sequence joins TRBV6-1 and TRBJ2-7; TRBD1 matches at 7 bases. Looked up from germline, CDR1 is MNHNS and CDR2 is SASEGT. CDR3 size: 14 residues. V trimming: 8 bases; J trimming: 1 base; junction bases outside the gene matches: 8. The CDR3 nucleotides are TGTGCCAGCCGAGGGGGCAGGGAATCCTACGAGCAGTACTTC. Encoded protein: CASRGGRESYEQYF.

This clonotype was counted a few times. The CDR3: CATSERESHNEQFF. The CDR3 DNA sequence: TGTGCCACCAGTGAGCGGGAGTCCCACAATGAGCAGTTCTTC. The rearrangement links TRBV24-1 to TRBJ2-1, with TRBD2 matching 7 bases. Germline loops: CDR1 KGHDR, CDR2 SFDVKD. The V segment lost 4 bases and the J segment 5 bases; nucleotides outside the gene matches: 4. This CDR3 region has 14 residues.

This clonotype was seen many times. This sequence joins TRBV12-3 or TRBV12-4 and TRBJ2-1; D may be TRBD2 (5 bases). There are 15 residues in the CDR3. V lost 6 bases to trimming and J lost 4 bases, with 16 bases between them. CDR3 in DNA: TGTGCCAGCAGAGATGGATGGGGAGAATACAATGAGCAGTTCTTC. It specifies CASRDGWGEYNEQFF.